The 20 T cell receptor beta chains in this list originate from one sample, sequenced in a study of T cells expressing NK-cell markers. TCRdb processed the 5' RACE reads again and assigns one entry to each CDR3 protein, with no DNA. The sample totals about 390,000 distinct CDR3 sequences. Sequencing input: blood T cells: a sorted CD56 or NKG2C T cell subset, CD4+ or CD8+ T cells, or bulk PBMC T cells (not recorded which). The receptors here all came from a woman aged 45-59 years in good health.

The chain recombines TRBV12-3 or TRBV12-4 with TRBJ2-7; TCRdb's D call of TRBD1 is untestable without DNA. The CDR3 is 14 residues long. The CDR3 protein is CASSIRGISYEQYF.

The rearrangement joins TRBV12-3 or TRBV12-4 to TRBJ2-3; TCRdb names TRBD2, which stays unverified in the absence of DNA. This CDR3 is 13 amino acids long. The CDR3 here is CASTERNTDTQYF.

This rearrangement joins TRBV13 to TRBJ2-5; TCRdb indicates TRBD2, and absent DNA this call remains unverified. Germline assignment: CDR1 PRHDT and CDR2 FYEKMQ (reference sequence). The CDR3 totals 17 residues. The CDR3 loop reads CASSSIPSSGSRETQYF. The complete variable domain, with remaining parts taken from reference TRBV13 and TRBJ2-5, reads AAGVIQSPRHLIKEKRETATLKCYPIPRHDTVYWYQQGPGQDPQFLISFYEKMQSDKGSIPDRFSAQQFSDYHSELNMSSLELGDSALYFCASSSIPSSGSRETQYFGPGTRLLVL.

The chain employs TRBV4-1 and TRBJ2-6; TCRdb names TRBD2, which stays unverified in the absence of DNA. This CDR3 comprises 17 residues. The germline gives CDR1 MGHRA, CDR2 YSYEKL. This CDR3 is CASSHEAGGSGANVLTF.

The rearrangement joins TRBV11-2 to TRBJ2-2; TCRdb gives TRBD1 as the D gene, but with no DNA this cannot be confirmed. Germline lookup yields CDR1 SGHAT and CDR2 FQNNGV. The CDR3 is 16 residues long. CDR3 sequence reads: CASSPHWGSNTGELFF.

The CDR3 is CASSYSGGASSYNEQFF. The chain recombines TRBV6-5 with TRBJ2-1; the D call of TRBD1 rests on TCRdb alone, since no DNA is present to check it. Germline-derived CDR1 and CDR2 are MNHEY and SVGAGI. The CDR3 has 17 amino acids.

The chain has TRBV6-4 and TRBJ2-6; TCRdb designates TRBD1, a call that cannot be tested without DNA. The CDR3 contains 18 residues. CDR1 is MRHNA and CDR2 is SNTAGT in the germline V gene. CDR3: CASSERGTAFSGANVLTF.

V usage is TRBV16 and J usage is TRBJ2-1; TCRdb's D call, TRBD2, is unchecked because there is no DNA. The CDR3 loop spans 15 amino acids. The germline V gene has CDR1 KGHSY and CDR2 FQNENV. The CDR3 spells CASTSTGTSGRAWFF.

This chain links TRBV7-6 with TRBJ2-1; there is no DNA to check the TCRdb D call of TRBD2. Germline V gene sequence: CDR1 SGHVS, CDR2 FNYEAQ. The CDR3 has 15 residues. CDR3 loop: CASSLTSGKINEQFF.

The chain has TRBV7-9 and TRBJ1-5. This CDR3 has 12 amino acids. The germline V gene has CDR1 SEHNR and CDR2 FQNEAQ (reference sequence). CDR3 sequence: CASSLDDRTQHF.

The V call is TRBV20-1, the J call TRBJ1-2; without DNA, the TCRdb call of TRBD1 cannot be checked. Germline assignment: CDR1 DFQATT and CDR2 SNEGSKA (reference sequence). This CDR3 region has 14 residues. CDR3 amino acids: CSAILTGRSYGYTF.

V usage is TRBV29-1 and J usage is TRBJ2-2; TCRdb outputs TRBD1, but without DNA this stays unchecked. This CDR3 is 15 amino acids long. The V gene's germline CDR1 is SQVTM and CDR2 ANQGSEA. The CDR3 is CSVEGPGQGPGELFF.

The chain is built from TRBV2 and TRBJ2-1; as DNA is missing, the TRBD2 call by TCRdb cannot be tested. The CDR3 consists of 13 residues. Per germline, CDR1 SNHLY and CDR2 FYNNEI. The CDR3: CASSDGPSNEQFF.

The chain combines TRBV12-3 or TRBV12-4 with TRBJ2-5; TCRdb's D call of TRBD1 is untestable without DNA. CDR3 length: 15 residues. The CDR3 loop is CASRSGTGGPETQYF.

V gene TRBV5-1 combines with J gene TRBJ2-4; the D call from TCRdb, TRBD1, cannot be confirmed without DNA. CDR3 length: 15 residues. Germline V gene sequence: CDR1 SGHRS, CDR2 YFSETQ. The CDR3 protein is CASSLADRPGGIQYF.

The chain has TRBV25-1 and TRBJ2-2; TCRdb gives TRBD2 as the D gene, but with no DNA this cannot be confirmed. Germline loops: CDR1 MGHDK, CDR2 SYGVNS. CDR3 length: 17 residues. CDR3: CASSEVLGGINTGELFF.

V and J are TRBV5-1 and TRBJ2-1; TCRdb proposes TRBD1, but this gene call is untestable without DNA. Per the germline V gene, CDR1 is SGHRS and CDR2 is YFSETQ. CDR3 length equals 15 residues. Here the CDR3 reads CASSVRPGGHNEQFF. Based on the CDR3 plus reference TRBV5-1 and TRBJ2-1, the full variable domain is KAGVTQTPRYLIKTRGQQVTLSCSPISGHRSVSWYQQTPGQGLQFLFEYFSETQRNKGNFPGRFSGRQFSNSRSEMNVSTLELGDSALYLCASSVRPGGHNEQFFGPGTRLTVL.

This chain links TRBV21-1 with TRBJ2-2; with no DNA, the TCRdb D assignment of TRBD2 cannot be verified. TRBV21-1 is reported as a pseudogene. The CDR3 is 15 residues long. This CDR3 reads CASSAQGPRAGELFF.

The rearrangement uses TRBV4-2 and TRBJ2-7; TCRdb indicates TRBD1, and absent DNA this call remains unverified. This CDR3 contains 15 residues. Per the germline V gene, CDR1 is LGHNA and CDR2 is YNFKEQ. CDR3 in amino acids: CASSPLQDTYGEQYF.

The chain combines TRBV12-5 with TRBJ1-5. The CDR3 has 15 residues. Germline lookup yields CDR1 LGHNT and CDR2 FRNRAP. The CDR3 sequence: CASGYWDSTDQPQHF.